Listed below are T cell receptor beta chains from one sample, sequenced in a study of shared clonotypes between healthy human individuals. Assay: immunoSEQ multiplex PCR; the TCRdb copy retains only in-frame clones and omits some. The top ten clones hold approximately 1.5% of a sample with nearly 1,000,000 clones, over 75% of them seen once. The sample taken for sequencing was memory CD4+ T cells sorted from blood. The origin of the receptors is a man in his late teens or twenties in good health. Each CDR3 is given with its conserved first and last residue.

TRBV10-2,CASSVSTVTGELFF
TRBV5-4,CASSFPGKQGAVGELFF
TRBV18,CASSPPGTSYEQYF
TRBV5-1,CASSLGGRHESKTTSSGNTIYF
TRBV25-1,CASSASGARSGEQFF
TRBV9,CASSSEGRVEAFF
TRBV2,CASLNRELNGYTF
TRBV5-4,CASSLGEGTDTQYF
TRBV5-1,CASSLLDRDQPQHF
TRBV30,CAWMTSNEQFF
TRBV7-2,CASSRVPENTEAFF
TRBV27,CASSSPLDSPYEQYF
TRBV6-5,CASSYVKGYEQYF
TRBV6-6,CASSYLGGDNSPLHF
TRBV4-3,CASSRVGDTQYF
TRBV11-2,CASSLFNEQFF
TRBV27,CASSGQISNEQFF
TRBV5-5,CASSRLREANYGYTF
TRBV5-8,CASSLDSPGQFF
TRBV5-1,CASSLGSSTDTQYF
TRBV7-3,CASSTDRRGGYTF
TRBV7-2,CASSLGTSGNTIYF
TRBV5-4,CASSLGGHNYGYTF
TRBV28,CASRARLSYNEQFF
TRBV7-3,CASSAPLDSGANVLTF
TRBV18,CASSADGQAPNSPLHF
TRBV7-2,CASSLARLAGKGGELFF
TRBV7-2,CASSLKGTGELFF
TRBV7-9,CASSRDRSGSPLHF
TRBV18,CASSKELEEQYF
TRBV6-1,CASRIGQKGGYTF
TRBV18,CASVQSGFRDSPLHF
TRBV19,CATSTLSKRDTQYF
TRBV5-1,CASSSGLAGRETQYF
TRBV5-1,CASSLEGRRVDTQYF
TRBV19,CASSIPGQGYEKLFF
TRBV6-5,CASSPGEETQYF
TRBV19,CASSPDRPGQPQHF
TRBV6-1,CASSGEGGYEQYF
TRBV18,CASSPQPGELFF
TRBV30,CAWSPGTEAFF
TRBV30,CAWSAEAGQFF
TRBV11-2,CASSSGRRTEAFF
TRBV29-1,CSVVETTLYEQYF
TRBV7-2,CASSLSSPSTGELFF